This T cell receptor beta chain appears in the sequencing data of a study of long-term antiretroviral therapy in people with HIV. Germline CDR1 is SGHRS and CDR2 is YFSETQ. The CDR3 has 15 amino acids. J lost 10 bases, V lost 0 bases, and 7 bases had no gene match. Sequencing relied on immunoSEQ assay v3.0, run at survey level. Clones were read by immunoSEQ multiplex PCR, and TCRdb kept only the in-frame ones, dropping some. The table includes over 15,000 clones, about nine tenths detected once. This clonotype was obtained from a man aged 50-60 years with HIV. V is TRBV5-1 and J is TRBJ1-6, with 7 bases aligning to TRBD1. The material was unsorted PBMCs, obtained 3 years after starting antiretroviral therapy. The CDR3 loop is CASSLDELTGSPLHF. The CDR3 DNA reads as TGCGCCAGCAGCTTGGACGAGTTGACAGGGTCACCCCTCCACTTT.